Following are 23 T cell receptor beta chains from one sample sequenced in a study of T cell responses to AZD1222 COVID-19 vaccine. Profiled with immunoSEQ multiplex PCR; TCRdb holds only in-frame clones, not every one. The table records 100,000 to 140,000 clones, about nine tenths of them present only once. The starting material was peripheral blood, obtained 28 days after the second AZD1222 dose. Receptor source: an adult who received the AZD1222 COVID-19 vaccine.

The V and J genes are TRBV6-1 and TRBJ1-1; D is ambiguous. Germline CDR1 and CDR2: MNHNS and SASEGT. The V end lost 2 bases, the J end lost 2 bases, and 9 bases lay between the germline ends. The CDR3 sequence is 14 residues long. The CDR3 loop is CASSETRKNTEAFF. CDR3 nucleotides: TGTGCCAGCAGTGAAACGAGGAAAAACACTGAAGCTTTCTTT.

V usage is TRBV24-1 and J usage is TRBJ2-7, with D hard to call. The CDR3 covers 11 residues. The V gene's germline CDR1 is KGHDR and CDR2 SFDVKD. V lost 9 bases and J lost 4, with 9 bases in between. In DNA form, the CDR3 reads TGTGCCACCCTGGACGGATACGAGCAGTACTTC. It codes for CATLDGYEQYF.

The chain combines TRBV5-4 with TRBJ2-3; 8 positions match TRBD1. The germline V gene encodes CDR1 SGHNT and CDR2 YYREEE (reference sequence). V shed 0 bases and J 7 bases; nucleotides not matched to a gene: 4. The CDR3 extends over 14 amino acids. This chain's CDR3 is CASSLVSGGNTQYF. The CDR3 DNA reads TGTGCCAGCAGCTTGGTCTCAGGGGGCAATACGCAGTATTTT. Filled out from reference TRBV5-4 and TRBJ2-3, the complete variable domain reads ETGVTQSPTHLIKTRGQQVTLRCSSQSGHNTVSWYQQALGQGPQFIFQYYREEENGRGNFPPRFSGLQFPNYSSELNVNALELDDSALYLCASSLVSGGNTQYFGPGTRLTVL.

V usage is TRBV10-3 and J usage is TRBJ2-3; D remains unclear. This CDR3 has 13 amino acids. Germline V gene lookup returns CDR1 ENHRY and CDR2 SYGVKD. In nucleotides, the CDR3 is TGTGCGATCGTGGGCTCCCCCACAGATACGCAGTATTTT. Translated: CAIVGSPTDTQYF.

V is TRBV4-3 and J is TRBJ2-7; 11 bases map to TRBD2. CDR3 size: 15 residues. Trimming removed 4 bases from V and 2 bases from J; junction bases left unmatched: 4. CDR1 LGHNA and CDR2 YSLEER come from the germline V gene. CDR3 in DNA: TGCGCCAGCAGCCGCGGGACTAGCGGAACCTACGAGCAGTACTTC. This codes for CASSRGTSGTYEQYF.

This clone was seen more than once but under ten times. The chain combines TRBV3-1 (or the pseudogene TRBV3-2) with TRBJ2-7, with D hard to call. CDR1 and CDR2 from the germline V gene are LGHDT and YNNKEL (reference sequence). Trimming cost V 0 bases and J 0 bases, with 9 bases left between them. This CDR3 is 15 amino acids long. The CDR3 is CASSQDMAASYEQYF. CDR3 DNA sequence: TGTGCCAGCAGCCAAGATATGGCTGCCTCCTACGAGCAGTACTTC.

V is TRBV5-8 and J is TRBJ2-5, with D possibly called TRBD1 or TRBD2 (5 bases each). Germline assignment: CDR1 SGHTS and CDR2 YDEGEE. Trimming removed 4 bases from V and 1 base from J, with 14 bases in between. This CDR3 has 15 residues. CDR3 residues: CASSGGGVIQETQYF. The CDR3 DNA follows: TGTGCCAGCAGCGGTGGGGGTGTCATCCAAGAGACCCAGTACTTC. Full variable domain (remainder filled in from reference TRBV5-8 and TRBJ2-5): EAGVTQSPTHLIKTRGQQATLRCSPISGHTSVYWYQQALGLGLQFLLWYDEGEERNRGNFPPRFSGRQFPNYSSELNVNALELEDSALYLCASSGGGVIQETQYFGPGTRLLVL.

This clone was picked up one time. Other DNA sequences within the sample encode an identical CDR3. The V gene is TRBV5-1, the J gene TRBJ1-1; TRBD1 might be the D (6 bases). Trimming pared 5 bases from V and 1 base from J, leaving 9 bases between. CDR1 is SGHRS, CDR2 YFSETQ, per germline. This CDR3 has 13 residues. This CDR3 reads CASSTGQNTEAFF. The CDR3 DNA follows: TGCGCCAGCAGTACAGGGCAGAACACTGAAGCTTTCTTT.

This chain connects TRBV7-9 to TRBJ1-4; the D gene is possibly TRBD1 (6 bases). V lost 2 bases and J 8 bases, leaving 15 bases between the germline ends. Germline CDR1 and CDR2: SEHNR and FQNEAQ (reference sequence). The CDR3 loop spans 15 amino acids. The CDR3 loop reads CASSLSMLGQEKLFF. The CDR3 nucleotides are TGTGCCAGCAGCTTATCGATGCTCGGACAGGAAAAACTGTTTTTT.

This clone was counted a single time. The gene calls are TRBV27 and TRBJ2-7; no reliable D call. CDR1 and CDR2 (germline): MNHEY, SMNVEV (reference sequence). This CDR3 spans 11 amino acids. Trimming cost V 8 bases and J 2 bases, with 7 bases left between them. The CDR3 DNA sequence: TGTGCCAGCCAAGGGACCTACGAGCAGTACTTC. This translates into CASQGTYEQYF.

The rearrangement joins TRBV3-1 (or the pseudogene TRBV3-2) to TRBJ1-3; 7 nucleotides line up with TRBD1. The CDR3 has 14 residues. V lost 6 bases, J lost 2 bases, and 4 bases stayed unmatched. The germline V gene has CDR1 LGHDT and CDR2 YNNKEL (reference sequence). Here the CDR3 reads CASRVTGAGNTIYF. The CDR3 DNA follows: TGTGCCAGCAGAGTAACAGGGGCTGGAAACACCATATATTTT.

The chain carries TRBV4-2 and TRBJ1-1; no definite D call. The CDR3 consists of 16 residues. CDR1 is LGHNA, CDR2 YNFKEQ, per germline. The germline V and J ends were trimmed by 0 bases and 2 bases, with 13 bases remaining between them. In DNA form, the CDR3 reads TGTGCCAGCAGCCAAGATAAAGGGTATCAAAACACTGAAGCTTTCTTT. Translated, it gives CASSQDKGYQNTEAFF.

This rearrangement joins TRBV16 to TRBJ1-5; D perhaps matches TRBD1 (5 bases). The CDR3 has 18 residues. Germline CDR1 reads KGHSY; CDR2 reads FQNENV. V shed 4 bases and J shed 4 bases, with 23 bases lying between them. The chain's CDR3 is CASSRRAGKRTDNQPQHF. The CDR3, as DNA: TGTGCCAGCAGCCGCCGAGCAGGGAAGAGGACGGATAATCAGCCCCAGCATTTT.

The rearrangement joins TRBV29-1 to TRBJ1-5, with D possibly matching TRBD1 (6 bases). Per germline, CDR1 SQVTM and CDR2 ANQGSEA. V lost 5 bases to trimming and J lost 8 bases, with 19 bases between them. The CDR3 is made up of 14 amino acids. The CDR3 spells CSVLGAVGGEPQHF. CDR3 coding DNA: TGCAGCGTTCTGGGGGCTGTAGGAGGGGAGCCCCAGCATTTT.

V usage is TRBV6-6 and J usage is TRBJ1-2, with D perhaps matching TRBD1 (6 bases). Trimming took 1 base from V and 8 from J, leaving 20 bases between them. The CDR3 has 16 amino acids. Germline V gene sequence: CDR1 MNHNY, CDR2 SVGAGI (reference sequence). The CDR3 DNA follows: TGTGCCAGCAGTTACTTCTCCGGGGACATGGCACGCGGCTACACCTTC. As protein: CASSYFSGDMARGYTF.

The chain joins TRBV14 to TRBJ1-1; no clear D. In germline, CDR1 is SGHDN, CDR2 FVKESK. CDR3 length: 14 amino acids. Trimming took off 2 bases at V and 1 base at J, with 8 bases between the two ends. The CDR3 protein is CASSQQHGNTEAFF. CDR3 in DNA: TGTGCCAGCAGCCAACAACACGGGAACACTGAAGCTTTCTTT.

The chain uses TRBV19 and TRBJ2-4; TRBD1 agrees at 11 bases. With V trimmed by 1 base and J by 5 bases, 4 bases remained unmatched. The CDR3 contains 16 residues. Germline CDR1 is LNHDA and CDR2 is SQIVND (reference sequence). This CDR3 is CASSIGTGGIENIQYF. The DNA of the CDR3 is TGTGCCAGTAGTATAGGGACAGGGGGCATAGAAAACATTCAGTACTTC.

This chain joins TRBV28 and TRBJ2-1; possibly TRBD2 for D (7 bases). Germline V CDR1 and CDR2: MDHEN, SYDVKM. There are 14 residues in the CDR3. V lost 5 bases to trimming and J lost 9 bases, with 17 bases between them. CDR3 DNA sequence: TGTGCCAGCAGTGGCTCCTTCGGGGGGCGTGAGCAGTTCTTC. This translates into CASSGSFGGREQFF.

V is TRBV9 and J is TRBJ1-6; tentative D call: TRBD1 (6 bases). Germline CDR1 reads SGDLS; CDR2 reads YYNGEE. The CDR3 runs 16 residues. Trimming cost V 4 bases and J 0 bases, with 11 bases left between them. CDR3 in amino acids: CASSFSDSSYNSPLHF. CDR3 DNA: TGTGCCAGCAGCTTCTCGGACAGCTCCTATAATTCACCCCTCCACTTT. The whole variable domain, filled in from reference TRBV9 and TRBJ1-6, reads DSGVTQTPKHLITATGQRVTLRCSPRSGDLSVYWYQQSLDQGLQFLIQYYNGEERAKGNILERFSAQQFPDLHSELNLSSLELGDSALYFCASSFSDSSYNSPLHFGNGTRLTVT.

The gene calls are TRBV30 and TRBJ1-6; D is perhaps TRBD1 (6 bases). Trimming pared 7 bases from V and 0 bases from J, leaving 13 bases between. CDR1 and CDR2 from the germline V gene are GTSNPN and SVGIG (reference sequence). CDR3 length: 15 residues. The CDR3 DNA is TGTGCCTCGAGGGGGTCGAGCTCCTATAATTCACCCCTCCACTTT. As protein: CASRGSSSYNSPLHF.

The chain joins TRBV7-9 to TRBJ2-1; no reliable D call. V gave up 5 bases and J gave up 5 bases, with 10 bases separating them. There are 13 residues in the CDR3. The V gene's germline CDR1 is SEHNR and CDR2 FQNEAQ (reference sequence). The CDR3 region has the DNA TGTGCCAGCAGCCTTGCTGGGGACAATGAGCAGTTCTTC. This gives the protein CASSLAGDNEQFF.

J is TRBJ1-2 and V is TRBV3-1 (or the pseudogene TRBV3-2); D perhaps matches TRBD1 (5 bases). Germline V lookup: CDR1 LGHDT, CDR2 YNNKEL (reference sequence). Trimming took off 4 bases at V and 14 bases at J, with 29 bases between the two ends. The CDR3 runs to 16 residues. The CDR3 protein is CASSRLLNQGSLWTTF. CDR3 coding DNA: TGTGCCAGCAGCCGTCTTCTAAACCAGGGATCCCTTTGGACTACCTTC.

This chain uses TRBV28 with TRBJ2-7; a possible D gene is TRBD2 (5 bases). The CDR3 spans 16 residues. Germline assignment: CDR1 MDHEN and CDR2 SYDVKM. Trimming pared 5 bases from V and 0 bases from J, leaving 17 bases between. CDR3 sequence: CASSLETGLASYEQYF. In DNA form, the CDR3 reads TGTGCCAGCAGTCTAGAGACCGGACTCGCCTCCTACGAGCAGTACTTC.